A single TCR beta chain is shown here with its context. Antigen specificity is unknown. This sample was taken from a study of response to subunit inactivated influenza vaccine. Trimming shortened V by 8 bases and J by 0 bases, and 10 bases separated the two germline ends. This CDR3 has 13 amino acids. Per the germline V gene, CDR1 is MNHEY and CDR2 is SVGEGT. TCRdb ran MiXCR on the RT-PCR reads and lists one entry per CDR3 protein. Of fewer than 350,000 distinct CDR3 sequences in the sample, roughly 22% are singletons; the top ten hold roughly a tenth. Findings and caveats of the study: The study's authors posited that every seasonal influenza vaccination enlists few new T cells.

The input for sequencing was PBMCs from blood, taken 21 months after vaccination. This receptor was taken from a man aged 50-75 years who received an inactivated influenza vaccine. The rearrangement links TRBV6-2 or TRBV6-3 to TRBJ1-2; no firm D call. The CDR3 region is CASGRIANYGYTF. CDR3 coding DNA: TGTGCCAGCGGTCGGATTGCTAACTATGGCTACACCTTC.